This TCR beta chain stems from a study of T-cell memory formation after mild COVID-19 (dated by TCRdb to 2020 to 2023). About the full investigation: TCR sequence clusters from the two donors were largely donor specific. Longitudinal TCRalpha and TCRbeta repertoire sequencing tracked T-cell clones expanding and contracting after mild COVID-19 in two donors. Two young, previously healthy adult volunteers, one female and one male, were included in the cohort. What the study reported, not specific to this receptor: From day 15 to 85, contracting clones showed balanced CD4/CD8 phenotypes, whereas a second wave of clones that expanded from day 15 to 37 leaned towards CD4+. Only a couple of mild cases were covered by the study, and larger cohorts that include severe cases with pre-infection samples were considered necessary. Some responding clones were detected in pre-infection memory, which suggested that pre-existing cross-reactive memory T cells had joined the SARS-CoV-2 response. The second-wave clones that peaked on day 37 were not confirmed to be SARS-CoV-2 specific. Contracting CD4+ clones turned up mainly in the CM and EM memory subsets, whereas EMRA was where CD8+ clones were enriched.

TCRdb records Illumina NovaSeq 6000 as the sequencer. cDNA libraries for TCRalpha and TCRbeta were prepared by 5'RACE using constant-segment primers, with sample barcodes and unique molecular identifiers added. RNA was extracted from every sample with Trizol reagent. Amplification of the libraries took two PCR steps, and the second step added a second sample barcode plus Illumina TruSeq adapters. Libraries were sequenced on an Illumina NovaSeq with 2 x 150 bp paired-end reads. The authors processed their data as follows. With migec v1.2.7, reads were demultiplexed and then collapsed into UMI-guided consensus sequences. Using mixcr v2.1.11, UMI consensuses were aligned to TRA and TRB V and J templates and then assembled into clonotypes. A clonotype was counted as expanded or contracted only when both edgeR and NoisET called the clonotype significant, with the noise models trained on biological replicates. edgeR calls used a false discovery rate-adjusted p below 0.01 and a log2 fold-change threshold of 1. As an exploratory analysis of dynamics, PCA with hierarchical clustering was applied to max-normalized trajectories of the 1000 most abundant clonotypes. The CD4 or CD8 phenotype of responding clones was assigned using the separately sequenced CD4+ and CD8+ repertoires. The public reads were quality trimmed at Q25 with fastp and then assembled into clones with MiXCR by TCRdb, keeping productive beta chains. Each entry is one CDR3 protein sequence, shown with its most common DNA and genes. For this entry, the V and J calls and clone size follow TCRdb and not the study's own pipeline. In this sample the table shows 380,000 or so distinct CDR3 sequences, about 15% of which occur a single time. Clones ranked in the top ten supply under 25% of the sample.

Ficoll-Paque density gradient centrifugation was used to isolate PBMCs. V drops 0 bases and J drops 6 bases, leaving 12 bases in between. The germline V gene sets CDR1 to LGHNA and CDR2 to YSLEER. Measured from the cysteine to the phenylalanine, the CDR3 is 15 residues long. The DNA shown is the 45-base CDR3, in frame from base 1. This clonotype was detected many times. Its recognized antigen is unknown. Base qualities are not recorded, but no much larger clone differs from it by a single base. Source material: PBMCs or a T cell subset sorted from them (not recorded which). This receptor was identified in a young man who had mild COVID-19 (a few samples of this study predate the infection). The sample titles of this study are shuffled in the database, so cell type and time point are left out; the donor was told from shared clones. The chain uses TRBV4-3 and TRBJ2-1; a confident D gene designation cannot be given. The nucleotides read TGCGCCAGCAGCCAAGATCCCTGGGAAGGCAATGAGCAGTTCTTC. Protein translation: CASSQDPWEGNEQFF.